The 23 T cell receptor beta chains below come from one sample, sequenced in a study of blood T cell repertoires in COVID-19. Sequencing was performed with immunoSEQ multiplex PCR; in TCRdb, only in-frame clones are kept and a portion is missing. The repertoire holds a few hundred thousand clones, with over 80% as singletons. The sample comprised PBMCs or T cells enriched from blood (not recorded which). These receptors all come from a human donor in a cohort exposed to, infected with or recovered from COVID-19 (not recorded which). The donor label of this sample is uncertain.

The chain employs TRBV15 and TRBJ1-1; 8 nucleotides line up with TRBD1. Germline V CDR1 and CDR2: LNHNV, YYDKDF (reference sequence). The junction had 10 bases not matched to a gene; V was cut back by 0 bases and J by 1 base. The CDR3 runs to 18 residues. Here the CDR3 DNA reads TGTGCCACCAGCAGAGAAAGTTTCGGGGGACAGGAGAACACTGAAGCTTTCTTT. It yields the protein CATSRESFGGQENTEAFF.

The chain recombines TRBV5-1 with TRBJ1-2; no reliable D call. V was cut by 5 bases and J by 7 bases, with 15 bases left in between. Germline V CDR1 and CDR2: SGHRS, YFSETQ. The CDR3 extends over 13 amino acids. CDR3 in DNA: TGCGCCAGCAGAGCGGAACTGGACGGTGGCTACACCTTC. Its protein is CASRAELDGGYTF.

The CDR3 loop is CASSSHRGGTEAFF. The CDR3 DNA follows: TGTGCCAGCAGTTCGCACAGGGGAGGAACTGAAGCTTTCTTT. The chain recombines TRBV6-6 with TRBJ1-1; TRBD1 agrees at 7 bases. Germline-derived CDR1 and CDR2 are MNHNY and SVGAGI (reference sequence). There are 14 residues in the CDR3. V was clipped by 4 bases and J by 5 bases; unmatched bases: 7.

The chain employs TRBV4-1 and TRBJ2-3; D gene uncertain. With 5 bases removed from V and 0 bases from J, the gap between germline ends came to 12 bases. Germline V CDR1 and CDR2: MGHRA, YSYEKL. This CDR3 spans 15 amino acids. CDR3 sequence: CASSYSGVSTDTQYF. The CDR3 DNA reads TGCGCCAGCAGCTACTCCGGAGTTAGCACAGATACGCAGTATTTT.

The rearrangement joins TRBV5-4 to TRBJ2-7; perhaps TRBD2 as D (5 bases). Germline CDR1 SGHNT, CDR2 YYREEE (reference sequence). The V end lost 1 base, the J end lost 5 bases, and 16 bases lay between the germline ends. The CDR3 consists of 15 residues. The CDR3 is CASSLWAGGWNEQYF. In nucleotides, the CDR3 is TGTGCCAGCAGCTTGTGGGCGGGTGGATGGAACGAGCAGTACTTC. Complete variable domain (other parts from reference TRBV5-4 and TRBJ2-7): ETGVTQSPTHLIKTRGQQVTLRCSSQSGHNTVSWYQQALGQGPQFIFQYYREEENGRGNFPPRFSGLQFPNYSSELNVNALELDDSALYLCASSLWAGGWNEQYFGPGTRLTVT.

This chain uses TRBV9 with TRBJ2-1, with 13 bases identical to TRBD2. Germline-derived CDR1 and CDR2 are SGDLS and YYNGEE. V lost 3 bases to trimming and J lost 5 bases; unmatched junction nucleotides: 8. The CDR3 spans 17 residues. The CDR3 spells CASSAKEGLAGNNEQFF. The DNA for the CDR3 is TGTGCCAGCAGCGCAAAAGAGGGACTAGCGGGGAACAATGAGCAGTTCTTC.

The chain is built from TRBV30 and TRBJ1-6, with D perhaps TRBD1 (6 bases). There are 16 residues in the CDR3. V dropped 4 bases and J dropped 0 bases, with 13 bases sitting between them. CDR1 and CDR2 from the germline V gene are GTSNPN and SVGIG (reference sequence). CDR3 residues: CAWTGGGGSYNSPLHF. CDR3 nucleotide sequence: TGTGCCTGGACGGGGGGGGGCGGCTCCTATAATTCACCCCTCCACTTT.

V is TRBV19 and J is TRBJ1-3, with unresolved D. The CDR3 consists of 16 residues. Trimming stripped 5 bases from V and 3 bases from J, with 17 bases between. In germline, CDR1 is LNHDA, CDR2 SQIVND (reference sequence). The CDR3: CASSSGWRENGNTIYF. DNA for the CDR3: TGTGCCAGTAGTTCCGGGTGGAGGGAGAATGGAAACACCATATATTTT.

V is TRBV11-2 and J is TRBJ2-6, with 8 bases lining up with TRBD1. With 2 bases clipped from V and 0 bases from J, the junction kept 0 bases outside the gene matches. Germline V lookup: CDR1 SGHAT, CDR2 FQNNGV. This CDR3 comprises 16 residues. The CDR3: CASSLTGGSGANVLTF. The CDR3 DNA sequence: TGTGCCAGCAGCTTAACAGGGGGCTCTGGGGCCAACGTCCTGACTTTC.

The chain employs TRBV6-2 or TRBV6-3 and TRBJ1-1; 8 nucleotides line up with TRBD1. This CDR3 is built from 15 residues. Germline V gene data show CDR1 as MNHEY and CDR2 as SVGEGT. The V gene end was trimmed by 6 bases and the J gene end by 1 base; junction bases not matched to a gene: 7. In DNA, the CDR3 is TGTGCCAGCAGCTCGCCCAGGGGGCCGAACACTGAAGCTTTCTTT. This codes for CASSSPRGPNTEAFF.

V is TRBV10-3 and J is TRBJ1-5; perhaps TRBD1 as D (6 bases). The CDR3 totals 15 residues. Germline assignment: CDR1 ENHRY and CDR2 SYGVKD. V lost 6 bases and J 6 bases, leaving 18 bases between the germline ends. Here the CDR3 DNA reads TGTGCCATCAGGTGGGCACAGGGTAAATTTCAGCCCCAGCATTTT. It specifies CAIRWAQGKFQPQHF.

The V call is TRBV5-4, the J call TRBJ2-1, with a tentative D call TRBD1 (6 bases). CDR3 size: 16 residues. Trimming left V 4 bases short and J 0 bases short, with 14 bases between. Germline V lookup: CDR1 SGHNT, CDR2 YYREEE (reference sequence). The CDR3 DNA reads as TGTGCCAGCAGCGAAGGGACAAACCCCTCCTACAATGAGCAGTTCTTC. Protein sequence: CASSEGTNPSYNEQFF.

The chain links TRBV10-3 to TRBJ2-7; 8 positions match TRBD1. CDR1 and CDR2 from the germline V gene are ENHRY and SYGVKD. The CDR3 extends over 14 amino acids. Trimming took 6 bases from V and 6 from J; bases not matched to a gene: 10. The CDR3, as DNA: TGTGCCATCAGCCCAGGGGGCGGGATTCTCGAGCAGTACTTC. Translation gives CAISPGGGILEQYF.

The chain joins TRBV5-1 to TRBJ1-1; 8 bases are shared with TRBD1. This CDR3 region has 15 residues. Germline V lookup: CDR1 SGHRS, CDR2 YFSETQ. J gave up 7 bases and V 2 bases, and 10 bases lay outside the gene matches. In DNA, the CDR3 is TGCGCCAGCAGCTTTTCGAAAACAGGGGGGGATGAAGCTTTCTTT. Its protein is CASSFSKTGGDEAFF.

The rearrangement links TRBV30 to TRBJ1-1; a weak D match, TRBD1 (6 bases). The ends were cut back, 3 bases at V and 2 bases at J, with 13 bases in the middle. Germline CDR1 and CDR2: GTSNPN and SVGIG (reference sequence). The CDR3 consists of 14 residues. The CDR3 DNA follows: TGTGCCTGGAGAGAGGGGGATTATAACACTGAAGCTTTCTTT. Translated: CAWREGDYNTEAFF.

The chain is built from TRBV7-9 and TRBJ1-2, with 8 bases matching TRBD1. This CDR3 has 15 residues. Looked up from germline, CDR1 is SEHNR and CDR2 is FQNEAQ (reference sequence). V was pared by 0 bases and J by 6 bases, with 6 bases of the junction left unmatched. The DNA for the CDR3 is TGTGCCAGCAGCTTAGCGGGACAGGCCTTGGATGGCTACACCTTC. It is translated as CASSLAGQALDGYTF.

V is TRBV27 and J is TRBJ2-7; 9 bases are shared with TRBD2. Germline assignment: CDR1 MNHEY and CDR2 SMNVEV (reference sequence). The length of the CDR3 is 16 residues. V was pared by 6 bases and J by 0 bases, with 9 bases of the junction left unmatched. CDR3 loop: CASRTTSGLSSYEQYF. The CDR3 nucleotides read TGTGCCAGCAGAACGACTAGCGGCCTAAGCTCCTACGAGCAGTACTTC.

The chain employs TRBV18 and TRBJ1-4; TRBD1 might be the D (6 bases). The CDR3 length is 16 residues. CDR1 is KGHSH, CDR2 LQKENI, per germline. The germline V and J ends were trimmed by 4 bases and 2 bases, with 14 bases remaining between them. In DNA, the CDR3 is TGTGCCAGCTCACTCTCCCGGACAGTGACTAATGAAAAACTGTTTTTT. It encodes CASSLSRTVTNEKLFF.

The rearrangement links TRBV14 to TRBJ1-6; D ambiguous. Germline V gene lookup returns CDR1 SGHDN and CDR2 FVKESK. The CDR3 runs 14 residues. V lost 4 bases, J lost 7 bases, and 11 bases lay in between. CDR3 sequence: CASSPDGLNSPLHF. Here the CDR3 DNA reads TGTGCCAGCAGCCCCGACGGGTTGAATTCACCCCTCCACTTT.

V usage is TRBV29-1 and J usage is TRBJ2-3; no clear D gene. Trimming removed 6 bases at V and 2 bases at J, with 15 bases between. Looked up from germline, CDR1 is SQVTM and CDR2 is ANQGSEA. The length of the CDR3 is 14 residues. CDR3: CSVPDGPFTDTQYF. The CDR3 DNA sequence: TGCAGCGTCCCCGATGGGCCTTTCACAGATACGCAGTATTTT.

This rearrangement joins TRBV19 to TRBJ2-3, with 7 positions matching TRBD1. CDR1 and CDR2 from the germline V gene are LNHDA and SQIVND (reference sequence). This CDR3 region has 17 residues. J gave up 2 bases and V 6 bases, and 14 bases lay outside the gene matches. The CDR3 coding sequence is TGTGCCAGTAGACCCGACCAGACAGGGTGGGACACAGATACGCAGTATTTT. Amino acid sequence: CASRPDQTGWDTDTQYF.

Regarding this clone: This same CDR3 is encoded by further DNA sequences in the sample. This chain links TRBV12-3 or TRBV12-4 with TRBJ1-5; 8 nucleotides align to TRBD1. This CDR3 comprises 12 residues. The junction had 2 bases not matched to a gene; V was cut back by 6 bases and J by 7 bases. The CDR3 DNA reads TGTGCCAGCAGATCAGGGGGCCAGCCCCAGCATTTT. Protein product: CASRSGGQPQHF.

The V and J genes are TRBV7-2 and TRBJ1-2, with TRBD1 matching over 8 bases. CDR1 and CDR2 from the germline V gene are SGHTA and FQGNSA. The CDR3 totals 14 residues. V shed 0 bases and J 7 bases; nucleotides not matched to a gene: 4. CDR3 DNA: TGTGCCAGCAGCTTAGCAGCAGGGGGCGGTGGCTACACCTTC. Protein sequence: CASSLAAGGGGYTF.